These T cell receptor beta chains were read from a single sample in a study of blood T cell repertoires in COVID-19. Assay used: immunoSEQ multiplex PCR; TCRdb lists only in-frame clones, some missing. The sample yields about 71,000 clones, 82% seen once. Sequences were obtained from peripheral blood. These receptors were taken from a woman older than 75 with acute or convalescent COVID-19. Each CDR3 is given with its conserved first and last residue. Clone sizes are given selectively: once, few, many, or a class where the clone is expanded.

CDR3: CASNTGANVLTF; V: TRBV5-1; size: NA
CDR3: CASSHQDRPLYEQYF; V: TRBV7-9; size: NA
CDR3: CASSLGMTGGSGNTIYF; V: TRBV7-2; size: NA
CDR3: CASSVGGQGSSPLHF; V: TRBV9; size: NA
CDR3: CASSQVSQGSGNTIYF; V: TRBV3-1/TRBV3-2; size: NA
CDR3: CSTSSSAGAGYTF; V: TRBV29-1; size: few
CDR3: CASSLEVWQPQHF; V: TRBV27; size: NA
CDR3: CASSVVGRAYNEQFF; V: TRBV9; size: NA
CDR3: CASSEGTGTSASETQYF; V: TRBV25-1; size: NA
CDR3: CASSSGLAGGKNIQYF; V: TRBV5-1; size: NA
CDR3: CASSLVRTGVETQYF; V: TRBV7-6; size: NA
CDR3: CASSPQNTQYF; V: TRBV7-9; size: NA
CDR3: CASTLGGQGVNTEAFF; V: TRBV2; size: NA
CDR3: CASSDAGGETLSPLHF; V: TRBV18; size: NA
CDR3: CSVGVLGMNTEAFF; V: TRBV29-1; size: few
CDR3: CASSSHISYEQYF; V: TRBV12-3/TRBV12-4; size: NA
CDR3: CASSLTTPPLYEQYF; V: TRBV6-5; size: NA
CDR3: CASSPGAGNYGYTF; V: TRBV18; size: NA
CDR3: CATSWTANEKLFF; V: TRBV15; size: NA
CDR3: CASSLILGAGTGELFF; V: TRBV7-3; size: NA
CDR3: CASSSAPSGPKRTQYF; V: TRBV27; size: once
CDR3: CASSLDQGRTDGYTF; V: TRBV7-8; size: once
CDR3: CATSDGQGADTQYF; V: TRBV24-1; size: once
CDR3: CASSLIGTGLFF; V: TRBV27; size: NA
CDR3: CASSFRGATEAFF; V: TRBV27; size: NA
CDR3: CASSPHPGVAGLYNEQFF; V: TRBV11-3; size: once
CDR3: CASSLWLAGYEQYF; V: TRBV5-6; size: few
CDR3: CASRATGRSYNEQFF; V: TRBV6-5; size: NA
CDR3: CASSDGQGSNYGYTF; V: TRBV2; size: NA
CDR3: CASSIWRGRGGETQYF; V: TRBV5-1; size: NA
CDR3: CASSPGTGVGEQYF; V: TRBV6-5; size: NA
CDR3: CASSLGAKNTEAFF; V: TRBV5-1; size: NA
CDR3: CASSDSPLGAGGHEQFF; V: TRBV6-4; size: NA
CDR3: CASSVLAGDSGELFF; V: TRBV6-4; size: NA
CDR3: CASSEGQPQHF; V: TRBV19; size: NA
CDR3: CASLLKRGNTIYF; V: TRBV23-1; size: NA
CDR3: CASSGTLGNIQYF; V: TRBV6-6; size: NA
CDR3: CASSQGSGTRLRNTIYF; V: TRBV3-1/TRBV3-2; size: NA
CDR3: CAISGLDRVGTEAFF; V: TRBV10-3; size: NA
CDR3: CASSLVSLNDREKFF; V: TRBV7-9; size: NA
CDR3: CASSLGPSGQASDTQYF; V: TRBV7-9; size: once
CDR3: CASASTQSRDRGTFF; V: TRBV6-5; size: NA
CDR3: CASSFMTSGGAADTQYF; V: TRBV7-9; size: NA
CDR3: CASSLTAGTGAHPNTGELFF; V: TRBV18; size: NA
CDR3: CVRSPGRGSRVNQPQHF; V: TRBV7-5; size: NA
CDR3: CASSRTGGNVRGELFF; V: TRBV5-1; size: once
CDR3: CASREGTVKNTEAFF; V: TRBV19; size: few
CDR3: CASSFRPRGASGNTIYF; V: TRBV5-1; size: NA
CDR3: CASSLRAGVWEETQYF; V: TRBV7-2; size: NA
CDR3: CASSHPARNTEAFF; V: TRBV4-1; size: NA
CDR3: CATRWTGGEQFF; V: TRBV12-3/TRBV12-4; size: NA
CDR3: CASSQPGQGVSGSPLHF; V: TRBV3-1/TRBV3-2; size: NA
CDR3: CASRLAGAPTDTQYF; V: TRBV5-1; size: NA
CDR3: CASSEARARSSYEQYF; V: TRBV10-1; size: NA
CDR3: CALSRTGRDEQYF; V: TRBV10-3; size: many
CDR3: CASSQQGAAFQPQHF; V: TRBV6-5; size: NA
CDR3: CASSFAGYTETQYF; V: TRBV27; size: NA
CDR3: CASSLRTGLTPTGELFF; V: TRBV7-2; size: NA
CDR3: CSVADRVGSYEQYF; V: TRBV29-1; size: NA
CDR3: CASNFQGGNGYTF; V: TRBV12-3/TRBV12-4; size: NA